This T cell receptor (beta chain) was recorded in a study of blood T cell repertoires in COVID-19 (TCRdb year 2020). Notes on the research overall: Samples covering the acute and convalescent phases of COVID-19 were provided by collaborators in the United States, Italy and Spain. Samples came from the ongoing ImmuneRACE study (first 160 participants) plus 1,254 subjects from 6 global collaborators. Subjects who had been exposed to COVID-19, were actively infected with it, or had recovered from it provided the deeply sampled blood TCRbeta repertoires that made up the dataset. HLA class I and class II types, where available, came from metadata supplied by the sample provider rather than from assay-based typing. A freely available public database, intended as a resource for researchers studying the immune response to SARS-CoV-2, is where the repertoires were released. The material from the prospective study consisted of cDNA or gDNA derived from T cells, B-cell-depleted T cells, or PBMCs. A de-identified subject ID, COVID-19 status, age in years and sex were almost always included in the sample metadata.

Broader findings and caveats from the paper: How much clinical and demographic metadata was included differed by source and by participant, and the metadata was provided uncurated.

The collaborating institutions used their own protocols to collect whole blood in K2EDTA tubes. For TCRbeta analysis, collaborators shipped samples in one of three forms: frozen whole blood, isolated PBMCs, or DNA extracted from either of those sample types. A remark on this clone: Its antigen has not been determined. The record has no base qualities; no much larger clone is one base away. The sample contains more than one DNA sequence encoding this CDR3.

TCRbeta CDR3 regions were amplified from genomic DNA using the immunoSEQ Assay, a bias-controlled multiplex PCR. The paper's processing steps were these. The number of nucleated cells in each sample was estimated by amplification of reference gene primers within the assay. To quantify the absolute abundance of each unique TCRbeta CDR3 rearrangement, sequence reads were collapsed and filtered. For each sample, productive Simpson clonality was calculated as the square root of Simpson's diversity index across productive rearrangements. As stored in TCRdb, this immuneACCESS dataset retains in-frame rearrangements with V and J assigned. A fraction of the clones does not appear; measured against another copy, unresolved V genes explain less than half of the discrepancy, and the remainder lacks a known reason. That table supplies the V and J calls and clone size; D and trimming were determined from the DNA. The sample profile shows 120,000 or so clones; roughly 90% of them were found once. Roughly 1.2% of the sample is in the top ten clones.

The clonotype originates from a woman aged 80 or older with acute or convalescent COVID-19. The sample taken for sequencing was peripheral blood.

In nucleotide form, the sequence is TGTGCCAGTAGTGACACCGTGAACACTGAAGCTTTCTTT. Translated, this gives CASSDTVNTEAFF. Recombination connected TRBV19 to TRBJ1-1; too little of a D gene remains to name it. From its cysteine to its phenylalanine, the CDR3 spans 13 amino acids. The entry retains the CDR3 DNA only, 39 bases that are in frame from base 1. The germline V gene (reference sequence) specifies LNHDA as CDR1 and SQIVND as CDR2. Relative to germline, V is 5 bases shorter and J is 0 bases shorter, with 7 bases between their ends. Reference TRBV19 and TRBJ1-1 genes cover what lies past the CDR3, so the full variable domain is DGGITQSPKYLFRKEGQNVTLSCEQNLNHDAMYWYRQDPGQGLRLIYYSQIVNDFQKGDIAEGYSVSREKKESFPLTVTSAQKNPTAFYLCASSDTVNTEAFFGQGTRLTVV.